One sample yielded the 8 T cell receptor beta chains listed below, sequenced in a study of CD8 T cells in ankylosing spondylitis. TCRdb re-analysed the 5' RACE reads in MiXCR, keeping a single row per CDR3 protein. Of approximately 43,000 distinct CDR3 sequences in the sample, about 4% were seen once. The sequencing input was blood, either unsorted or a sorted T cell fraction (not recorded which). The receptors derive from a female donor with ankylosing spondylitis or in good health (not recorded which).

This clonotype was observed many times. V and J are TRBV9 and TRBJ1-5; the D gene is possibly TRBD1 (5 bases). This CDR3 is built from 15 residues. V was trimmed by 3 bases and J by 6 bases, leaving 16 bases between them. The germline V gene encodes CDR1 SGDLS and CDR2 YYNGEE. CDR3 protein: CASSGGGDWGQPQHF. For the CDR3, the DNA is TGTGCCAGCAGCGGCGGGGGGGATTGGGGTCAGCCCCAGCATTTT. The whole variable domain, filled in from reference TRBV9 and TRBJ1-5, reads DSGVTQTPKHLITATGQRVTLRCSPRSGDLSVYWYQQSLDQGLQFLIQYYNGEERAKGNILERFSAQQFPDLHSELNLSSLELGDSALYFCASSGGGDWGQPQHFGDGTRLSIL.

This clonotype was seen ten or more times. The gene calls are TRBV7-3 and TRBJ2-7; D unresolved. Trimming took 3 bases from V and 0 from J, leaving 12 bases between them. The CDR3 consists of 15 residues. Germline assignment: CDR1 SGHTA and CDR2 FQGTGA. The CDR3 spells CASSFVTRISYEQYF. CDR3 sequence (DNA): TGTGCCAGCAGCTTTGTGACTCGGATCTCCTACGAGCAGTACTTC.

This clonotype showed up many times. The rearrangement uses TRBV9 and TRBJ2-7; no reliable D call. Germline CDR1 SGDLS, CDR2 YYNGEE. The CDR3 spans 15 residues. Between the trimmed V and J ends, which lost 0 bases and 5 bases, there was a span of 15 bases. In DNA, the CDR3 is TGTGCCAGCAGCGTAGCCCCATCTGGGTTGGACGAGCAGTACTTC. The encoded protein is CASSVAPSGLDEQYF.

This clonotype was recorded at least ten times. The V and J genes are TRBV9 and TRBJ1-5, with 9 positions matching TRBD1. CDR1 and CDR2 (germline): SGDLS, YYNGEE. The CDR3 length is 13 residues. With 4 bases clipped from V and 9 bases from J, the junction kept 5 bases outside the gene matches. CDR3 sequence (DNA): TGTGCCAGCAGCACGGACAGGGGATCGCCCCAGCATTTT. Translation: CASSTDRGSPQHF.

This clonotype was observed at least ten times. The CDR3 DNA sequence: TGTGCCAGCAGCCCTCGGGGGACAGGGGGCTCCTACGAGCAGTACTTC. It encodes CASSPRGTGGSYEQYF. The chain has TRBV9 and TRBJ2-7; 11 bases agree with TRBD1. With 4 bases clipped from V and 0 bases from J, the junction kept 6 bases outside the gene matches. The CDR3 covers 16 residues. The germline gives CDR1 SGDLS, CDR2 YYNGEE. The full variable domain, its missing parts supplied by reference TRBV9 and TRBJ2-7, is DSGVTQTPKHLITATGQRVTLRCSPRSGDLSVYWYQQSLDQGLQFLIQYYNGEERAKGNILERFSAQQFPDLHSELNLSSLELGDSALYFCASSPRGTGGSYEQYFGPGTRLTVT.

This clonotype occurred many times. The V and J genes are TRBV9 and TRBJ2-2; D uncertain. The CDR3 contains 15 residues. Trimming left V 1 base short and J 1 base short, with 8 bases between. Per germline, CDR1 SGDLS and CDR2 YYNGEE. The CDR3 nucleotides read TGTGCCAGCAGCGTACAGGAGCTGAACACCGGGGAGCTGTTTTTT. Encoded protein: CASSVQELNTGELFF.

This clonotype was found many times. This chain joins TRBV9 and TRBJ2-3, with 8 bases identical to TRBD1. Germline lookup yields CDR1 SGDLS and CDR2 YYNGEE. Trimming took 0 bases from V and 4 from J; bases not matched to a gene: 4. The length of the CDR3 is 15 residues. The CDR3 sequence is CASSVGQGFPDTQYF. CDR3 nucleotides: TGTGCCAGCAGCGTAGGACAGGGGTTTCCAGATACGCAGTATTTT.

The table lists this clonotype with many counts. This sequence joins TRBV9 and TRBJ1-2; the match to TRBD1 covers 9 bases. The J segment lost 10 bases and the V segment lost 4 bases, leaving 8 bases of the junction unmatched. The length of the CDR3 is 13 residues. Per the germline V gene, CDR1 is SGDLS and CDR2 is YYNGEE. In nucleotides, the CDR3 is TGTGCCAGCAGCTTACCGGGACAGGGCCTCTACACCTTC. Its translation: CASSLPGQGLYTF.